Below are 17 T cell receptor beta chains sequenced from a single sample in a study of beta chain features in type 1 diabetes. The investigators reverse transcribed all of the isolated RNA, so they sequenced expressed TCRB transcripts. Using immunoSEQ multiplex PCR, the repertoire was profiled, and TCRdb retains in-frame clones only, with some absent. The data contain under 6,500 clones, roughly four fifths of them singletons. The sequencing input was Tregs from blood. The receptors derive from a man aged 18 to 30 in good health.

The J gene is TRBJ2-2, the V gene TRBV5-1; 9 bases are shared with TRBD1. V dropped 1 base and J dropped 5; count of bases not matched to a gene: 6. This CDR3 is built from 16 residues. CDR1 and CDR2 (germline): SGHRS, YFSETQ. CDR3 coding DNA: TGCGCCAGCAGCTTGATCGGGACAGGGAAGACCGGGGAGCTGTTTTTT. Residues: CASSLIGTGKTGELFF. Together with reference TRBV5-1 and TRBJ2-2, the CDR3 gives the full variable domain: KAGVTQTPRYLIKTRGQQVTLSCSPISGHRSVSWYQQTPGQGLQFLFEYFSETQRNKGNFPGRFSGRQFSNSRSEMNVSTLELGDSALYLCASSLIGTGKTGELFFGEGSRLTVL.

This clone was observed a few times. The chain is built from TRBV2 and TRBJ2-7; tentative D call: TRBD1 (5 bases). CDR1 SNHLY and CDR2 FYNNEI come from the germline V gene. This CDR3 region has 14 residues. Trimming removed 7 bases at V and 1 base at J, with 14 bases between. The CDR3 DNA reads TGTGCCAGCAAGCCCGACAGTACATCCTACGAGCAGTACTTC. Its translation is CASKPDSTSYEQYF.

This clone came up a few times. CDR3 coding DNA: TGTGCCTGGAGGGCTCAGGGGGCGTCTCGAGAAAAACTGTTTTTT. It codes for CAWRAQGASREKLFF. J is TRBJ1-4 and V is TRBV30; 8 bases are a match to TRBD1. The V gene's germline CDR1 is GTSNPN and CDR2 SVGIG (reference sequence). Germline trimming cut 3 bases from V and 8 bases from J; bases unmatched to any gene: 11. This CDR3 comprises 15 residues.

The rearrangement links TRBV6-5 to TRBJ1-2; no clear D. V was shortened by 0 bases and J by 2 bases, with 10 bases between the two germline ends. The CDR3 covers 15 residues. Germline CDR1 reads MNHEY; CDR2 reads SVGAGI. The DNA of the CDR3 is TGTGCCAGCAGTTACTCGATGGCTTTCAACTATGGCTACACCTTC. It is translated as CASSYSMAFNYGYTF.

This chain uses TRBV11-2 with TRBJ2-3, with D perhaps matching TRBD1 (6 bases). Germline CDR1 is SGHAT and CDR2 is FQNNGV. V lost 1 base and J 1 base, leaving 12 bases between the germline ends. This CDR3 comprises 16 residues. CDR3 sequence reads: CASSLGTAGGTDTQYF. CDR3 sequence (DNA): TGTGCCAGCAGCTTAGGGACAGCCGGAGGCACAGATACGCAGTATTTT.

The genes are TRBV11-3 and TRBJ2-1; weak D call: TRBD2 (7 bases). CDR1 and CDR2 (germline): SGHNT, YENEEA. V was shortened by 5 bases and J by 8 bases, with 10 bases between the two germline ends. This CDR3 spans 12 amino acids. The CDR3 reads CASSGGGDEQFF. The CDR3 DNA reads as TGTGCCAGCAGCGGGGGGGGCGATGAGCAGTTCTTC.

The rearrangement joins TRBV7-2 to TRBJ2-2, with D unresolved. The CDR3 loop spans 15 amino acids. The V and J ends lost 1 base and 1 base respectively, with 7 bases between them. Germline V gene lookup returns CDR1 SGHTA and CDR2 FQGNSA. This CDR3 is CASSLDPLNTGELFF. The CDR3 bases are TGTGCCAGCAGCTTAGATCCCCTGAACACCGGGGAGCTGTTTTTT.

This chain uses TRBV7-2 with TRBJ2-3, with D possibly matching TRBD2 (5 bases). The CDR3 contains 14 residues. Germline V gene lookup returns CDR1 SGHTA and CDR2 FQGNSA. Trimming left V 3 bases short and J 0 bases short, with 7 bases between. The CDR3, as DNA: TGTGCCAGCAGCTTGACGGGGAGCACAGATACGCAGTATTTT. It specifies CASSLTGSTDTQYF.

The count of this clone is one. This chain connects TRBV7-8 to TRBJ2-7, with D possibly TRBD1 on 5 matching bases. The CDR3 spans 14 residues. Looked up from germline, CDR1 is SGHVS and CDR2 is FQNEAQ. Trimming left V 1 base short and J 2 bases short, with 9 bases between. CDR3 sequence (DNA): TGTGCCAGCAGCTTAGAAGCCAGGGCCTACGAGCAGTACTTC. Encoded protein: CASSLEARAYEQYF.

The chain carries TRBV6-5 and TRBJ2-3; no definite D call. Germline loops: CDR1 MNHEY, CDR2 SVGAGI. The CDR3 is 11 amino acids. V was trimmed by 6 bases and J by 2 bases, leaving 3 bases between them. CDR3 residues: CASSITDTQYF. The CDR3 DNA sequence: TGTGCCAGCAGCATCACAGATACGCAGTATTTT.

CDR3 sequence reads: CASTMGGSSYEQYF. CDR3 coding DNA: TGTGCCAGCACTATGGGGGGGAGCTCCTACGAGCAGTACTTC. The chain is built from TRBV7-9 and TRBJ2-7; the match to TRBD2 covers 7 bases. The CDR3 length is 14 residues. Per germline, CDR1 SEHNR and CDR2 FQNEAQ (reference sequence). Losses at the gene ends were 7 bases for V and 0 bases for J; bases not matched to a gene: 6.

The chain employs TRBV2 and TRBJ2-6; D remains unclear. The CDR3 is 14 amino acids. V was pared by 8 bases and J by 4 bases, with 12 bases between. From germline, CDR1 is SNHLY and CDR2 FYNNEI. Written as DNA, the CDR3 is TGTGCCAGCGGCACATCGTCGGGGGCCAACGTCCTGACTTTC. This codes for CASGTSSGANVLTF.

This clone was seen only once. This rearrangement joins TRBV7-8 to TRBJ1-2; 11 bases are a match to TRBD1. With 1 base clipped from V and 7 bases from J, the junction kept 5 bases outside the gene matches. This CDR3 spans 15 amino acids. Germline V lookup: CDR1 SGHVS, CDR2 FQNEAQ. The CDR3 nucleotides are TGTGCCAGCAGCTTAGGGACAGGGGGCTCTCGTGGCTACACCTTC. Protein sequence: CASSLGTGGSRGYTF.

The chain links TRBV6-4 to TRBJ2-7; TRBD2 aligns across 15 bases. The V and J ends lost 7 bases and 2 bases, in that order; junction bases with no gene match: 9. Germline-derived CDR1 and CDR2 are MRHNA and SNTAGT. The CDR3 runs 17 residues. CDR3 bases: TGTGCCAGCACCAAAGGACTAGCGGGGGGGCCCCCCTACGAGCAGTACTTC. Translated, it gives CASTKGLAGGPPYEQYF.

This chain links TRBV7-9 with TRBJ2-2; 7 bases are a match to TRBD1. Per the germline V gene, CDR1 is SEHNR and CDR2 is FQNEAQ (reference sequence). The CDR3 is 14 amino acids. V lost 6 bases and J lost 8; bases outside the gene matches: 9. As DNA, the CDR3 is TGTGCCAGCAGGACAGGGACCTCCAGGGGGGAGCTGTTTTTT. It encodes CASRTGTSRGELFF.

The chain employs TRBV4-3 and TRBJ1-2, with D perhaps TRBD1 (6 bases). Deletions cut 1 base from V and 4 bases from J, with 16 bases between. This CDR3 is 16 amino acids long. Germline CDR1 is LGHNA and CDR2 is YSLEER. The CDR3 coding sequence is TGCGCCAGCAGCCAAGTTCTTTTCCAGGGGCTCTATGGCTACACCTTC. It specifies CASSQVLFQGLYGYTF.

The CDR3 region has the DNA TGTGCCAGCAGCCCGGACAGACTAAACCCCTCAAGGTCCACCGGGGAGCTGTTTTTT. Residues: CASSPDRLNPSRSTGELFF. V gene TRBV7-9 combines with J gene TRBJ2-2; D might be TRBD1 (6 bases). This CDR3 region has 19 residues. Germline CDR1 is SEHNR and CDR2 is FQNEAQ (reference sequence). Between the trimmed V and J ends, which lost 5 bases and 4 bases, there was a span of 26 bases.